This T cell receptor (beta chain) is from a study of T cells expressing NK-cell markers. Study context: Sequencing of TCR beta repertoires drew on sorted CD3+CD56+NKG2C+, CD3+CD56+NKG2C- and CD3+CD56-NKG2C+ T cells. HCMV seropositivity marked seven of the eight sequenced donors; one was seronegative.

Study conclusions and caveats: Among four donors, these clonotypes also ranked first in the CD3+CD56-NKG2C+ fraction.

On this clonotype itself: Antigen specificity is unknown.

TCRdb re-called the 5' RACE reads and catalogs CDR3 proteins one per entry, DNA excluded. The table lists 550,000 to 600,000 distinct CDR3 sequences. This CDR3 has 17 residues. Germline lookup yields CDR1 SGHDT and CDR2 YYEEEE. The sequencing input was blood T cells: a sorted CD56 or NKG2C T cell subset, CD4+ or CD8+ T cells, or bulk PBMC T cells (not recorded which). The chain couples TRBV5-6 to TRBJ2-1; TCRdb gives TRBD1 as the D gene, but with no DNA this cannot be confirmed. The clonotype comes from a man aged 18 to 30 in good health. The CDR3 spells CASSWKGVGASYNEQFF. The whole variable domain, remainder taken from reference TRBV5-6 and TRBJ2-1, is DAGVTQSPTHLIKTRGQQVTLRCSPKSGHDTVSWYQQALGQGPQFIFQYYEEEERQRGNFPDRFSGHQFPNYSSELNVNALLLGDSALYLCASSWKGVGASYNEQFFGPGTRLTVL.